This is a list of T cell receptor beta chains from one sample in a study of blood T cell repertoires in COVID-19. Profiling relied on immunoSEQ multiplex PCR, and the TCRdb table lists in-frame clones only, not all of them. Of just over 150,000 clones in the sample, approximately 82% were seen once. The sequencing input was peripheral blood. The receptors were gathered from a woman aged 50 to 60 with acute or convalescent COVID-19. CDR3s include the opening cysteine and the closing phenylalanine or tryptophan. A D gene is named only where the DNA matches it firmly. Rows give clone size only sometimes, using once, few, many, or a class for an expanded clone.

size: few
D: -
V: TRBV7-9
J: TRBJ1-2
CDR3: CASSLESYGYTF
DNA: TGTGCCAGCAGCTTAGAGAGCTATGGCTACACCTTC

size: -
D: -
V: TRBV7-9
J: TRBJ2-5
CDR3: CASSLVLTRQRETQYF
DNA: TGTGCCAGCAGCTTAGTACTCACCCGACAGAGAGAGACCCAGTACTTC

size: once
D: TRBD1
V: TRBV5-1
J: TRBJ1-4
CDR3: CASSPGQGVYEKLFF
DNA: TGCGCCAGCAGCCCCGGACAGGGGGTTTATGAAAAACTGTTTTTT

size: -
D: TRBD1
V: TRBV9
J: TRBJ2-2
CDR3: CASSPRQGSSFDTGELFF
DNA: TGTGCCAGCAGCCCCCGACAGGGTTCAAGCTTTGACACCGGGGAGCTGTTTTTT

size: -
D: -
V: TRBV11-2
J: TRBJ1-5
CDR3: CASSLDSINQPQHF
DNA: TGTGCCAGCAGCCTAGACAGTATCAATCAGCCCCAGCATTTT

size: -
D: -
V: TRBV30
J: TRBJ1-6
CDR3: CAWSRVSYNSPLHF
DNA: TGTGCCTGGAGCAGGGTCTCCTATAATTCACCCCTCCACTTT

size: -
D: -
V: TRBV18
J: TRBJ2-2
CDR3: CASSPDRTGELFF
DNA: TGTGCCAGCTCACCAGACAGAACCGGGGAGCTGTTTTTT

size: -
D: TRBD2
V: TRBV19
J: TRBJ2-1
CDR3: CASSIRVAGPNEQFF
DNA: TGTGCCAGTAGTATTAGGGTAGCGGGGCCTAATGAGCAGTTCTTC

size: -
D: TRBD1
V: TRBV19
J: TRBJ1-6
CDR3: CASTGGFYNSPLHF
DNA: TGTGCCAGCACAGGGGGCTTCTATAATTCACCCCTCCACTTT

size: -
D: TRBD1
V: TRBV19
J: TRBJ2-4
CDR3: CASGDRANIQYF
DNA: TGTGCCAGTGGGGACAGGGCGAACATTCAGTACTTC

size: -
D: -
V: TRBV19
J: TRBJ2-5
CDR3: CASRGEETQYF
DNA: TGTGCCAGTAGGGGCGAAGAGACCCAGTACTTC

size: -
D: -
V: TRBV7-2
J: TRBJ1-3
CDR3: CASSPGVRHSGNTIYF
DNA: TGTGCCAGCAGCCCAGGGGTCAGACACTCTGGAAACACCATATATTTT

size: once
D: TRBD2
V: TRBV7-2
J: TRBJ2-1
CDR3: CASSLGLAYYNEQFF
DNA: TGTGCCAGCAGCTTAGGACTAGCGTACTACAATGAGCAGTTCTTC

size: many
D: TRBD1
V: TRBV7-9
J: TRBJ1-3
CDR3: CASSSPPDRGLSGNTIYF
DNA: TGTGCCAGCAGCTCTCCCCCCGACAGGGGGTTATCTGGAAACACCATATATTTT

size: once
D: -
V: TRBV20-1
J: TRBJ2-7
CDR3: CSARVQESEYF
DNA: TGCAGTGCTAGAGTTCAAGAGTCTGAGTACTTC

size: -
D: -
V: TRBV4-1
J: TRBJ1-4
CDR3: CASSRNGQSQNEKLFF
DNA: TGCGCCAGCAGCCGAAACGGACAGAGTCAAAATGAAAAACTGTTTTTT

size: -
D: TRBD1
V: TRBV18
J: TRBJ2-2
CDR3: CASSLQGARELFF
DNA: TGTGCCAGCTCATTGCAGGGGGCCCGGGAGCTGTTTTTT

size: -
D: TRBD1
V: TRBV5-1
J: TRBJ1-5
CDR3: CASSPAGQGDQPQHF
DNA: TGCGCCAGCAGCCCCGCGGGACAGGGGGATCAGCCCCAGCATTTT

size: -
D: TRBD1
V: TRBV4-2
J: TRBJ1-5
CDR3: CASSQVGDRINSNQPQHF
DNA: TGTGCCAGCAGCCAAGTTGGGGACAGGATTAATAGCAATCAGCCCCAGCATTTT

size: -
D: TRBD1
V: TRBV10-3
J: TRBJ2-7
CDR3: CAISVGTGPRNEQYF
DNA: TGTGCCATCAGTGTAGGGACAGGGCCTCGCAACGAGCAGTACTTC

size: -
D: -
V: TRBV18
J: TRBJ2-7
CDR3: CASSPIPGLSEQYF
DNA: TGTGCCAGCTCACCAATACCGGGATTATCCGAGCAGTACTTC

size: -
D: TRBD2
V: TRBV2
J: TRBJ2-5
CDR3: CASSAASGEQETQYF
DNA: TGTGCCAGCAGCGCCGCCAGCGGGGAGCAAGAGACCCAGTACTTC

size: -
D: -
V: TRBV27
J: TRBJ1-6
CDR3: CASTTSSYNSPLHF
DNA: TGTGCCAGCACAACAAGCTCCTATAATTCACCCCTCCACTTT

size: -
D: -
V: TRBV6-2/TRBV6-3
J: TRBJ1-1
CDR3: CASSSPGRGANTEAFF
DNA: TGTGCCAGCAGTTCCCCCGGGCGGGGGGCGAACACTGAAGCTTTCTTT

size: -
D: -
V: TRBV7-9
J: TRBJ2-7
CDR3: CASSLTADRGEQYF
DNA: TGTGCCAGCAGCTTAACGGCTGATAGGGGCGAGCAGTACTTC

size: -
D: TRBD2
V: TRBV6-4
J: TRBJ2-5
CDR3: CASYAGLAGRLQETQYF
DNA: TGTGCCAGCTACGCCGGACTAGCGGGGAGACTACAAGAGACCCAGTACTTC

size: -
D: TRBD2
V: TRBV4-3
J: TRBJ2-4
CDR3: CASSPKAGEGDIQYF
DNA: TGCGCCAGCAGCCCCAAAGCGGGGGAGGGAGACATTCAGTACTTC

size: -
D: TRBD1
V: TRBV6-5
J: TRBJ1-6
CDR3: CASTPGTGILSPLHF
DNA: TGTGCCAGCACACCCGGGACAGGCATTTTGTCACCCCTCCACTTT

size: -
D: TRBD2
V: TRBV4-2
J: TRBJ2-2
CDR3: CASSQNLAGGTGELFF
DNA: TGTGCCAGCAGCCAGAACTTAGCGGGGGGGACCGGGGAGCTGTTTTTT

size: many
D: TRBD1
V: TRBV5-6
J: TRBJ1-1
CDR3: CASSSLRTGLTEAFF
DNA: TGTGCCAGCAGCTCCTTAAGGACAGGTTTAACTGAAGCTTTCTTT